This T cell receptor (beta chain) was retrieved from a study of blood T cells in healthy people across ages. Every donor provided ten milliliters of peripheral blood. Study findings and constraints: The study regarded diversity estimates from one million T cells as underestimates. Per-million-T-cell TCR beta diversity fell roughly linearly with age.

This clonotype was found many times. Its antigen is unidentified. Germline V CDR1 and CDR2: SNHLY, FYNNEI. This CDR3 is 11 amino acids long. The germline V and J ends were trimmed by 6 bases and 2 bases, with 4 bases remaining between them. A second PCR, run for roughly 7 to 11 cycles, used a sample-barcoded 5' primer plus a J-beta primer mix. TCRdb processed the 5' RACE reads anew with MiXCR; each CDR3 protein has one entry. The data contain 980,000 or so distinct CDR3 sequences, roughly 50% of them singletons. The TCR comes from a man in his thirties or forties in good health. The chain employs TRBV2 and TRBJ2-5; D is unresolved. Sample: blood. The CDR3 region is CASRHQETQYF. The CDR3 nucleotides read TGTGCCAGCAGACATCAAGAGACCCAGTACTTC. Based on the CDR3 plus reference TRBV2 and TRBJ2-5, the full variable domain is EPEVTQTPSHQVTQMGQEVILRCVPISNHLYFYWYRQILGQKVEFLVSFYNNEISEKSEIFDDQFSVERPDGSNFTLKIRSTKLEDSAMYFCASRHQETQYFGPGTRLLVL.